A selection of T cell receptor beta chains follows, all from one sample in a study of T-cell reconstitution after alpha-beta-depleted transplantation in children. TCRdb fed the PCR reads into MiXCR, producing one record per CDR3 protein. The sample has 280,000 or so distinct CDR3 sequences; around 10% are singletons. Source: peripheral blood, taken 180 days after TCRalphabeta/CD19-depleted stem cell transplant. The receptors stem from a male patient between 2 and 10 years old who had a stem cell transplant for chronic granulomatous disease, so the T cells may come from the graft donor. Both conserved end residues are part of each CDR3. Each record gives: V gene, CDR3 length, clone size, J gene, D gene, CDR3 DNA, CDR3 protein. The D gene is left open where the match is weak. The listing skips clone size in some rows; elsewhere it reads once, few, many or a size class.

v_call: TRBV19
cdr3_length: 13
clone_size: few
j_call: TRBJ1-1
d_call: .
cdr3_nt: TGTGCCAGTAGTCCCCGACAGCGAACTGAAGCTTTCTTT
cdr3_aa: CASSPRQRTEAFF

v_call: TRBV20-1
cdr3_length: 14
clone_size: many
j_call: TRBJ2-7
d_call: TRBD1
cdr3_nt: TGCAGTGCTAGAGCCGGGACAGGCGTTTGGGAGCAGTACTTC
cdr3_aa: CSARAGTGVWEQYF

v_call: TRBV7-9
cdr3_length: 17
clone_size: many
j_call: TRBJ2-5
d_call: .
cdr3_nt: TGTGCCAGCAGCTTACTACCGGCCTTCCTTTACCAAGAGACCCAGTACTTC
cdr3_aa: CASSLLPAFLYQETQYF

v_call: TRBV6-4
cdr3_length: 14
clone_size: many
j_call: TRBJ1-6
d_call: .
cdr3_nt: TGTGCCAGCAGCGCTTGGGGGAGAGGTTCACCCCTCCACTTT
cdr3_aa: CASSAWGRGSPLHF

v_call: TRBV5-6
cdr3_length: 13
clone_size: many
j_call: TRBJ2-1
d_call: TRBD2
cdr3_nt: TGTGCCAGCAGCTTGATTCCTAGCGGGGAGCAGTTCTTC
cdr3_aa: CASSLIPSGEQFF

v_call: TRBV10-3
cdr3_length: 17
clone_size: many
j_call: TRBJ2-2
d_call: TRBD2
cdr3_nt: TGTGCCACTAGGCCGCCAGCGGGAGTAGTTGGGCGGGGGGAGCTGTTTTTT
cdr3_aa: CATRPPAGVVGRGELFF

v_call: TRBV4-2
cdr3_length: 18
clone_size: .
j_call: TRBJ2-1
d_call: .
cdr3_nt: TGTGCCATGGGCCCATGGGCACATCCGTTACTCTCCTACAATGAGCAGTTCTTC
cdr3_aa: CAMGPWAHPLLSYNEQFF

v_call: TRBV28
cdr3_length: 13
clone_size: many
j_call: TRBJ2-5
d_call: .
cdr3_nt: TGTGCCAGCAGTGCGGAATCCCAAGAGACCCAGTACTTC
cdr3_aa: CASSAESQETQYF

v_call: TRBV4-1
cdr3_length: 14
clone_size: many
j_call: TRBJ2-7
d_call: TRBD1
cdr3_nt: TGCGCCAGCAGCCAGACAGGGTTCAACTACGAGCAGTACTTC
cdr3_aa: CASSQTGFNYEQYF

v_call: TRBV5-1
cdr3_length: 12
clone_size: many
j_call: TRBJ2-5
d_call: .
cdr3_nt: TGCGCCAGCAGCTTGATGTGGGAGACCCAGTACTTC
cdr3_aa: CASSLMWETQYF

v_call: TRBV18
cdr3_length: 17
clone_size: .
j_call: TRBJ2-1
d_call: TRBD1
cdr3_nt: TGTGCCAGCTCACTTGTCCCAGGGGGCGCGTCGGGCAATGAGCAGTTCTTC
cdr3_aa: CASSLVPGGASGNEQFF

v_call: TRBV7-2
cdr3_length: 20
clone_size: many
j_call: TRBJ1-6
d_call: .
cdr3_nt: TGTGCCAGCAGCTTAGTGCCACCGACGAGGGGGGTATCCTATAATTCACCCCTCCACTTT
cdr3_aa: CASSLVPPTRGVSYNSPLHF

v_call: TRBV7-8
cdr3_length: 14
clone_size: many
j_call: TRBJ2-2
d_call: .
cdr3_nt: TGTGCCAGCAGCTTAGGACATAACACCGGGGAGCTGTTTTTT
cdr3_aa: CASSLGHNTGELFF

v_call: TRBV15
cdr3_length: 12
clone_size: many
j_call: TRBJ2-3
d_call: .
cdr3_nt: TGTGCCACCAGCAGAGTCGTAGATACGCAGTATTTT
cdr3_aa: CATSRVVDTQYF

v_call: TRBV9
cdr3_length: 17
clone_size: many
j_call: TRBJ2-7
d_call: TRBD2
cdr3_nt: TGTGCCAGCAGCCCCCGTCTCGGGACTAGCGGAAACTACGAGCAGTACTTC
cdr3_aa: CASSPRLGTSGNYEQYF

v_call: TRBV20-1
cdr3_length: 11
clone_size: many
j_call: TRBJ2-1
d_call: .
cdr3_nt: TGCAGTGCTAGTCGGAGCAATGAGCAGTTCTTC
cdr3_aa: CSASRSNEQFF